The TCR beta chain under discussion was sequenced for a study of blood T cell repertoires in COVID-19 (dated by TCRdb to about 2020). About the study as a whole: Collaborator samples came from the United States, Italy and Spain and covered acute and convalescent phases of COVID-19. Subjects who had been exposed to COVID-19, were actively infected with it, or had recovered from it provided the deeply sampled blood TCRbeta repertoires that made up the dataset. The repertoires were made available in a free public database intended to serve as a resource for research on the immune response to SARS-CoV-2. The prospective study material was composed of cDNA or gDNA derived from T cells, B-cell-depleted T cells, or PBMCs. Samples came from the ongoing ImmuneRACE study (first 160 participants) plus 1,254 subjects from 6 global collaborators. Where available, HLA class I and class II types were obtained from metadata supplied by the sample provider rather than from assay-based typing. The sample metadata nearly always contained a de-identified subject ID, COVID-19 status, age in years and sex.

Results and caveats for the whole study, not just this receptor: How much clinical and demographic metadata was included differed by source and by participant, and the metadata was provided uncurated.

TCRbeta CDR3 regions were amplified from genomic DNA using the immunoSEQ Assay, a bias-controlled multiplex PCR. The paper's processing steps were these. The number of nucleated cells in each sample was estimated by amplification of reference gene primers within the assay. To quantify the absolute abundance of each unique TCRbeta CDR3 rearrangement, sequence reads were collapsed and filtered. For each sample, productive Simpson clonality was calculated by taking the square root of Simpson's diversity index across productive rearrangements. As stored in TCRdb, this immuneACCESS dataset retains in-frame rearrangements with V and J assigned. A fraction of the clones does not appear; measured against another copy, unresolved V genes explain less than half of the discrepancy, and the remainder lacks a known reason. For V, J and clone size, that table is used; D and trimming come from the DNA. The sample table holds nearly 40,000 clones, of which just under 80% were seen once. More than 35% of the sample belongs to the ten largest clones.

Each collaborating institution followed its own protocols to collect whole blood in K2EDTA tubes. For TCRbeta analysis, collaborator samples were shipped as frozen whole blood, as isolated PBMCs, or as DNA extracted from either sample type. The CDR3 covers 16 residues, taking in both the cysteine and the phenylalanine. Left in the record is the CDR3 DNA by itself, 48 bases read in frame from the first base. V has 4 bases trimmed and J has 7 bases trimmed; junction bases matching no gene number 9. CDR1 and CDR2 were assigned from the germline V gene (reference sequence) as SEHNR and FQNEAQ. Points on this clone: Its antigen has not been determined. Base qualities are not recorded, but no much larger clone differs from it by a single base.

Sequencing was done on a sample of peripheral blood. The clonotype comes from an older man with active or convalescent COVID-19. The sequence joins TRBV7-9 to TRBJ1-6, and TRBD1 matches 8 of the central bases. The CDR3 protein: CASSSSRTGPNSPLHF. The DNA sequence is given as TGTGCCAGCAGCTCATCTAGGACAGGGCCAAATTCACCCCTCCACTTT. Joined to the reference TRBV7-9 and TRBJ1-6 proteins, this CDR3 gives the full variable domain: DTGVSQNPRHKITKRGQNVTFRCDPISEHNRLYWYRQTLGQGPEFLTYFQNEAQLEKSRLLSDRFSAERPKGSFSTLEIQRTEQGDSAMYLCASSSSRTGPNSPLHFGNGTRLTVT.